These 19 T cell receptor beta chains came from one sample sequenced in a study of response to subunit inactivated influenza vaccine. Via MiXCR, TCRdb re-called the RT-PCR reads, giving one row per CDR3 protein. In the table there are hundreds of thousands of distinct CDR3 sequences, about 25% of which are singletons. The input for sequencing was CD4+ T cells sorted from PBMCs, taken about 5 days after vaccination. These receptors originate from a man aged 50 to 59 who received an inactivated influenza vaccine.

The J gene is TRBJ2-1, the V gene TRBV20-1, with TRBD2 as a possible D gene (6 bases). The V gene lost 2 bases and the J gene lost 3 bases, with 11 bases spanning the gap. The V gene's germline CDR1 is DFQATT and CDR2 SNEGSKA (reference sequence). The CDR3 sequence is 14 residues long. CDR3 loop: CSARSSAYYNEQFF. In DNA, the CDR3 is TGCAGTGCTAGATCTAGCGCTTACTACAATGAGCAGTTCTTC.

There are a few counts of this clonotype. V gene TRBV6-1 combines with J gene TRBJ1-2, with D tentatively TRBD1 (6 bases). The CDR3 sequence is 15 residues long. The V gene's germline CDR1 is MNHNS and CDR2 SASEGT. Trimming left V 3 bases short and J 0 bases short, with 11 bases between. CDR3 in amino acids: CASSDRDRTNYGYTF. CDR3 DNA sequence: TGTGCCAGCAGTGATAGAGACAGGACTAACTATGGCTACACCTTC.

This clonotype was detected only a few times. CDR3 protein: CASSLEGSGNQPQHF. CDR3 nucleotides: TGTGCCAGCAGCTTAGAGGGGTCGGGCAATCAGCCCCAGCATTTT. This rearrangement joins TRBV7-2 to TRBJ1-5; possible D gene TRBD1, 5 bases. V was pared by 1 base and J by 2 bases, with 9 bases between. The CDR3 extends over 15 amino acids. The V gene's germline CDR1 is SGHTA and CDR2 FQGNSA.

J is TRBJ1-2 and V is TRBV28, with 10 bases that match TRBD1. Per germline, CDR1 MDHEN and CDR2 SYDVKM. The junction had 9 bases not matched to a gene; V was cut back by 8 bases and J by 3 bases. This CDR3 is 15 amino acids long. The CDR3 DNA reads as TGTGCCAGCTGGAGAGACAGGGGGCAGGACTATGGCTACACCTTC. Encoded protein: CASWRDRGQDYGYTF.

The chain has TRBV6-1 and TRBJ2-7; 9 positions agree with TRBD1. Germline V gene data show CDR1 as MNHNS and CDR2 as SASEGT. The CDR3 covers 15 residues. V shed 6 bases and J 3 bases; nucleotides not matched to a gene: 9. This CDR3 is CASSDRDRDLYEQYF. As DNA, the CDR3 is TGTGCCAGCAGCGACCGGGACAGGGACCTCTACGAGCAGTACTTC.

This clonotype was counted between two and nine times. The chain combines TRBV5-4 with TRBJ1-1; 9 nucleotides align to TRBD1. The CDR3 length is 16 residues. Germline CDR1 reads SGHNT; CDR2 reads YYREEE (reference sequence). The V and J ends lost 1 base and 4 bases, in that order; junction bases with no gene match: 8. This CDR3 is CASSLTGGAGSTEAFF. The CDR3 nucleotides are TGTGCCAGCAGCTTGACAGGGGGCGCAGGGAGCACTGAAGCTTTCTTT.

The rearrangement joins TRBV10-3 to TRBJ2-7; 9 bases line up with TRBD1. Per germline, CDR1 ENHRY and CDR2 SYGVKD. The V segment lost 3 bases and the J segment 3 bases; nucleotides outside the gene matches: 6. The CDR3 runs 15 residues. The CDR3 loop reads CAISEAPGQGYEQYF. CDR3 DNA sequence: TGTGCCATCAGTGAAGCACCGGGACAGGGCTACGAGCAGTACTTC.

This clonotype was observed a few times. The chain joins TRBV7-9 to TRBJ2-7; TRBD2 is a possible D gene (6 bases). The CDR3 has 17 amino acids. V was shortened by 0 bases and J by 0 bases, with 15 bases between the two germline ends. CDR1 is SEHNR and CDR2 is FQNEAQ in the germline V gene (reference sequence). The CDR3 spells CASSLASDYRGSYEQYF. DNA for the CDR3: TGTGCCAGCAGCTTAGCGTCGGACTATAGGGGCTCCTACGAGCAGTACTTC.

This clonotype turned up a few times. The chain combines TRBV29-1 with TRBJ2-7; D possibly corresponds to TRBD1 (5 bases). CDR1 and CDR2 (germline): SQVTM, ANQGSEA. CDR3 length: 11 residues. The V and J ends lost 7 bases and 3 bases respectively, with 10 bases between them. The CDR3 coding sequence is TGCAGCGGGGCCCAGGGCTACGAGCAGTACTTC. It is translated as CSGAQGYEQYF.

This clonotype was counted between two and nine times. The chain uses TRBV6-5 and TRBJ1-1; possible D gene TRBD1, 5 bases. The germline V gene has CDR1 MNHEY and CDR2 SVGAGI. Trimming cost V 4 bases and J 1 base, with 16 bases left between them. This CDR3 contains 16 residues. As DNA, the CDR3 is TGTGCCAGCAGTTCCCTTTTGGGACGGGGGAACACTGAAGCTTTCTTT. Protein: CASSSLLGRGNTEAFF.

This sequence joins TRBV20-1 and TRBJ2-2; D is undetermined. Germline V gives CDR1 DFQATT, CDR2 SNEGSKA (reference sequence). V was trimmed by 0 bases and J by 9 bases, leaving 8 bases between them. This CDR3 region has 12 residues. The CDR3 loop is CSARETSRELFF. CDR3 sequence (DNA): TGCAGTGCTAGAGAAACCAGCCGGGAGCTGTTTTTT.

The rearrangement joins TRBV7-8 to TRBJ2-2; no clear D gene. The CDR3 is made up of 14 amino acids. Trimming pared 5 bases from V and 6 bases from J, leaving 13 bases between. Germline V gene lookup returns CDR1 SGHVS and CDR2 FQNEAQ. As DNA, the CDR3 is TGTGCCAGCAGCCTGAGAGATTCGTCCGGGGAGCTGTTTTTT. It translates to CASSLRDSSGELFF.

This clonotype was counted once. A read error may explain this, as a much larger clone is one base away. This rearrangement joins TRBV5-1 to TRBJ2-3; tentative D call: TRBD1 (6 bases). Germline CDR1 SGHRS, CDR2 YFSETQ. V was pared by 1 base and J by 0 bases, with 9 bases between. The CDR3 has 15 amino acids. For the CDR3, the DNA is TGCGCCAGCAGCTTGAGACAGGTCAGCACAGATACGCAGTATTTT. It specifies CASSLRQVSTDTQYF.

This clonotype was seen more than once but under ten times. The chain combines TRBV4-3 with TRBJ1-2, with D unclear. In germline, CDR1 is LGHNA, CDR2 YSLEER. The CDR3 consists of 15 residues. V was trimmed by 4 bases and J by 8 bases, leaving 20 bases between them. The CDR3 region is CASSPLLAGNLGYTF. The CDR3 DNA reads TGCGCCAGCAGCCCATTATTGGCGGGAAATCTCGGCTACACCTTC.

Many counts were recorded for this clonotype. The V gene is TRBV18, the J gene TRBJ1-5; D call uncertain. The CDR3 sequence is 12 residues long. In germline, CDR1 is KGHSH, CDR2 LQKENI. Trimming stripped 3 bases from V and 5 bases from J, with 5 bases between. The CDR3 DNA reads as TGTGCCAGCTCACCTGGAGATCAGCCCCAGCATTTT. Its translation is CASSPGDQPQHF. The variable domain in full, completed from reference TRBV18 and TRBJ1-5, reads NAGVMQNPRHLVRRRGQEARLRCSPMKGHSHVYWYRQLPEEGLKFMVYLQKENIIDESGMPKERFSAEFPKEGPSILRIQQVVRGDSAAYFCASSPGDQPQHFGDGTRLSIL.

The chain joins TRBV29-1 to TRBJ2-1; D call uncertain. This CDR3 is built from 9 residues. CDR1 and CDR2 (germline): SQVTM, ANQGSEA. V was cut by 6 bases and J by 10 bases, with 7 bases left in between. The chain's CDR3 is CSVGWEQFF. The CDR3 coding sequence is TGCAGCGTGGGTTGGGAGCAGTTCTTC.

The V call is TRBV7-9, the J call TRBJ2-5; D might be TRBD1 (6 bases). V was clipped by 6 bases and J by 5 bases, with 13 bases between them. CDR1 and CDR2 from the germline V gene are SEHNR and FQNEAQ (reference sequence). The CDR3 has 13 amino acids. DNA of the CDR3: TGTGCCAGCAGAGAAACAGGGTTCGAGACCCAGTACTTC. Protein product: CASRETGFETQYF.

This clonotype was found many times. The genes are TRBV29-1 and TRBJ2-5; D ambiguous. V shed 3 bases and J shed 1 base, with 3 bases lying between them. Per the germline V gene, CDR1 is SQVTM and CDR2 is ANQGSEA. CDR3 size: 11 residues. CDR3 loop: CSVDRQETQYF. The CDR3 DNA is TGCAGCGTTGACCGCCAAGAGACCCAGTACTTC.

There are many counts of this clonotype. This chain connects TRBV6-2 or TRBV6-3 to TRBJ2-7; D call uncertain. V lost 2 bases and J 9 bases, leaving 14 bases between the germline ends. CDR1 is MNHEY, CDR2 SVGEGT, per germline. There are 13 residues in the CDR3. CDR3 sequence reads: CASSYRTPPWQYF. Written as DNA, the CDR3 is TGTGCCAGCAGTTACCGGACCCCACCGTGGCAGTACTTC.